This T cell receptor (beta chain) was captured by sequencing in a study of cytomegalovirus exposure and HLA in healthy donors. This clone was seen just once. The CDR3 spans 15 residues. Trimming cost V 3 bases and J 2 bases, with 13 bases left between them. Germline V CDR1 and CDR2: SNHLY, FYNNEI. Measured with immunoSEQ multiplex PCR; TCRdb has only the in-frame clones, and not every one. The sample records tens of thousands of clones, roughly 95% being singletons. V gene TRBV2 combines with J gene TRBJ2-5; a weak D match, TRBD2 (6 bases). The receptor comes from a woman aged 18-29 years in good health and CMV-seronegative. The sequencing sample was made of PBMCs. The DNA for the CDR3 is TGTGCCAGCAGTGAGGATTGGGGGGATCAAGAGACCCAGTACTTC. Residues: CASSEDWGDQETQYF.